The 15 T cell receptor beta chains in this list originate from one sample, sequenced in a study of T cell repertoires in cytomegalovirus infection. TCRdb passed the reads through MiXCR, listing each CDR3 protein once. The repertoire holds under 300,000 distinct CDR3 sequences, with about 18% as singletons. The sample taken for sequencing was CD8+ T cells from PBMCs. The receptor set was obtained from a human donor in good health (CMV status not recorded). Some clones in this sample may be carry-over from other donors' samples.

The chain uses TRBV10-3 and TRBJ2-3; the match to TRBD2 covers 12 bases. Germline V lookup: CDR1 ENHRY, CDR2 SYGVKD. The CDR3 is 20 residues long. V was clipped by 3 bases and J by 6 bases; unmatched bases: 19. The CDR3 sequence is CAISDAEATSGGPSPDTQYF. CDR3 bases: TGTGCCATCAGTGACGCAGAAGCCACTAGCGGGGGGCCCTCCCCCGATACGCAGTATTTT.

This clonotype came up a few times. V gene TRBV6-5 combines with J gene TRBJ1-4; tentatively, D is TRBD1 (5 bases). V was pared by 3 bases and J by 3 bases, with 14 bases between. This CDR3 contains 16 residues. CDR1 is MNHEY and CDR2 is SVGAGI in the germline V gene. CDR3 coding DNA: TGTGCCAGCAGTTATGGCGGGGCCCCACCTAATGAAAAACTGTTTTTT. Translating gives CASSYGGAPPNEKLFF.

The chain has TRBV12-3 or TRBV12-4 and TRBJ2-5; TRBD2 agrees at 9 bases. After removal of 6 bases from V and 1 base from J, the junction contained 15 bases not matched to a gene. CDR3 size: 18 residues. The CDR3 bases are TGTGCCAGCAGCTCGGGGATCGGGGTAGCGGGGGTCCAAGAGACCCAGTACTTC. Amino acid sequence: CASSSGIGVAGVQETQYF.

In the case of this clonotype: A much bigger clone sits one base away, suggesting this may be a read error. The V gene is TRBV7-2, the J gene TRBJ2-2; D not certain. The V gene's germline CDR1 is SGHTA and CDR2 FQGNSA. This CDR3 comprises 11 residues. Here the CDR3 reads CASSLFEELYF. CDR3 nucleotides: TGTGCCAGCAGCTTATTTGAGGAGCTGTATTTT.

The chain joins TRBV7-8 to TRBJ2-1; 11 nucleotides agree with TRBD2. The CDR3 is made up of 16 amino acids. V lost 5 bases to trimming and J lost 4 bases; unmatched junction nucleotides: 7. The V gene's germline CDR1 is SGHVS and CDR2 FQNEAQ. This CDR3 reads CASSRGLAGGYNEQFF. CDR3 coding DNA: TGTGCCAGCAGCCGTGGGCTAGCGGGGGGATACAATGAGCAGTTCTTC.

There are a few counts of this clonotype. The chain combines TRBV6-5 with TRBJ1-5; D may be TRBD1 (5 bases). The CDR3 is made up of 13 amino acids. Germline V gives CDR1 MNHEY, CDR2 SVGAGI. Trimming cost V 6 bases and J 3 bases, with 9 bases left between them. The CDR3 is CASRRQFNQPQHF. The CDR3 nucleotides read TGTGCCAGCAGAAGACAGTTCAATCAGCCCCAGCATTTT.

V gene TRBV11-2 combines with J gene TRBJ1-2, with 8 bases identical to TRBD1. V was clipped by 5 bases and J by 3 bases; unmatched bases: 5. The CDR3 is made up of 14 amino acids. Germline CDR1 and CDR2: SGHAT and FQNNGV. The CDR3 region has the DNA TGTGCCAGCAGCCTGACAGGGGATGACTATGGCTACACCTTC. Encoded protein: CASSLTGDDYGYTF.

This clonotype has ten or more counts. The chain joins TRBV7-8 to TRBJ2-5, with 9 bases lining up with TRBD1. With V trimmed by 1 base and J by 5 bases, 11 bases remained unmatched. CDR1 and CDR2 from the germline V gene are SGHVS and FQNEAQ. The CDR3 totals 17 residues. The CDR3 coding sequence is TGTGCCAGCAGCTTAGAGGGGACAGGGTTTCCAGAGGAGACCCAGTACTTC. This sequence encodes CASSLEGTGFPEETQYF.

This clonotype was detected many times. The chain recombines TRBV28 with TRBJ1-5; the D gene is possibly TRBD1 (5 bases). The V and J ends lost 5 bases and 0 bases respectively, with 17 bases between them. CDR3 size: 17 residues. CDR1 MDHEN and CDR2 SYDVKM come from the germline V gene. The CDR3 nucleotides read TGTGCCAGCAGTCCCCGGGACCGAGGATTTAGCAATCAGCCCCAGCATTTT. Its protein product is CASSPRDRGFSNQPQHF.

This clonotype was observed a few times. The chain links TRBV6-5 to TRBJ2-7, with a weak D call TRBD2 (6 bases). V gave up 5 bases and J gave up 3 bases, with 17 bases separating them. This CDR3 has 15 residues. The germline gives CDR1 MNHEY, CDR2 SVGAGI. DNA of the CDR3: TGTGCCAGCAGTACACGGGGGATAGTCAGCTACGAGCAGTACTTC. Protein sequence: CASSTRGIVSYEQYF.

This clonotype occurred many times. The gene calls are TRBV6-1 and TRBJ1-5; unclear D gene. The germline V gene has CDR1 MNHNS and CDR2 SASEGT. Trimming cost V 0 bases and J 0 bases, with 9 bases left between them. This CDR3 is 16 amino acids long. CDR3 protein: CASSEASTDSNQPQHF. The CDR3 DNA sequence: TGTGCCAGCAGTGAAGCGTCAACAGATAGCAATCAGCCCCAGCATTTT.

This clonotype occurred a few times. The J gene is TRBJ2-7, the V gene TRBV20-1; 9 bases fit TRBD2. The CDR3 spans 14 residues. V was clipped by 0 bases and J by 6 bases; unmatched bases: 6. Germline lookup yields CDR1 DFQATT and CDR2 SNEGSKA (reference sequence). CDR3 bases: TGCAGTGCTAGAGAGGGGACTAGCTTTGTCGAGCAGTACTTC. Protein product: CSAREGTSFVEQYF.

This clonotype was detected ten times or more. The CDR3: CSANPTDVGNQPQHF. The CDR3 DNA is TGCAGTGCTAATCCCACAGACGTGGGCAATCAGCCCCAGCATTTT. The chain is built from TRBV20-1 and TRBJ1-5; the D is unclear. The ends were cut back, 4 bases at V and 2 bases at J, with 15 bases in the middle. Germline V gene data show CDR1 as DFQATT and CDR2 as SNEGSKA (reference sequence). The CDR3 is 15 amino acids.

As concerns this clonotype: A much larger clone lies a single base off, so this may be a read error. J is TRBJ1-2 and V is TRBV28; possible D gene TRBD1, 5 bases. Germline V gene sequence: CDR1 MDHEN, CDR2 SYDVKM. This CDR3 spans 12 amino acids. As DNA, the CDR3 is TGTGCCAGCAACCCCGGGGGTTACGGCTTCACCTTC. Residues: CASNPGGYGFTF.

This sequence joins TRBV27 and TRBJ1-1; D perhaps matches TRBD1 (6 bases). This CDR3 has 14 amino acids. Germline V gene data show CDR1 as MNHEY and CDR2 as SMNVEV (reference sequence). V gave up 6 bases and J gave up 3 bases, with 14 bases separating them. CDR3 sequence reads: CASRLGGAYTEAFF. The CDR3 DNA is TGTGCCAGCAGATTGGGGGGCGCCTACACTGAAGCTTTCTTT.